What follows are 15 T cell receptor beta chains derived from one specimen sequenced in a study of regulatory T cells in long-lasting Graves disease. Time point meaning: newly diagnosed GD, antithyroid drugs for less than 3 months. PBMCs were the source of the RNA used for TCR sequencing. Arm-PCR of CDR3 regions with iRepertoire HTBI primers generated TCR beta libraries. TCRdb analysed the multiplex PCR reads with MiXCR anew, one entry per CDR3 protein. The table lists 240,000 or so distinct CDR3 sequences, 20% of them singletons. The specimen comprised peripheral blood mononuclear cells (PBMCs), sampled at new diagnosis, from a patient treated with antithyroid drugs. Receptors originate from a female donor with Graves disease.

This clonotype was detected many times. The chain recombines TRBV7-2 with TRBJ2-2; the D is unclear. CDR1 and CDR2 (germline): SGHTA, FQGNSA. The CDR3 runs to 15 residues. Deletions cut 0 bases from V and 8 bases from J, with 13 bases between. The CDR3 sequence is CASSLAIGWGGELFF. In DNA form, the CDR3 reads TGTGCCAGCAGCTTAGCAATAGGGTGGGGTGGGGAGCTGTTTTTT.

V and J are TRBV6-1 and TRBJ2-2; 8 bases line up with TRBD2. The CDR3 covers 13 residues. Trimming removed 6 bases from V and 7 bases from J; junction bases left unmatched: 4. The germline V gene has CDR1 MNHNS and CDR2 SASEGT. CDR3 DNA sequence: TGTGCCAGCAGCGGGGGGGATGTCGGGGAGCTGTTTTTT. Translating gives CASSGGDVGELFF.

In its sample, this clonotype was seen many times. The J gene is TRBJ1-2, the V gene TRBV10-3; unclear D gene. Germline loops: CDR1 ENHRY, CDR2 SYGVKD. The CDR3 consists of 14 residues. V lost 6 bases, J lost 7 bases, and 18 bases lay in between. CDR3 loop: CAIRREGGGPGYTF. The DNA for the CDR3 is TGTGCCATCAGAAGGGAGGGAGGCGGTCCTGGCTACACCTTC.

This clonotype was counted ten times or more. The chain recombines TRBV29-1 with TRBJ2-1; perhaps TRBD1 as D (6 bases). Germline CDR1 SQVTM, CDR2 ANQGSEA. V lost 2 bases to trimming and J lost 6 bases, with 14 bases between them. The CDR3 is made up of 14 amino acids. The CDR3 loop reads CSVETGTWLNEQFF. The CDR3 nucleotides read TGCAGCGTTGAAACAGGGACGTGGCTCAATGAGCAGTTCTTC.

This clonotype occurred many times. V usage is TRBV3-1 and J usage is TRBJ1-2, with TRBD1 identical over 7 bases. The CDR3 consists of 15 residues. Germline lookup yields CDR1 LGHDT and CDR2 YNNKEL (reference sequence). The V and J ends lost 4 bases and 6 bases, in that order; junction bases with no gene match: 11. CDR3 coding DNA: TGTGCCAGCAGCCTTGACAACAGGGGTCAAGATGGCTACACCTTC. Protein product: CASSLDNRGQDGYTF.

This CDR3 reads CSVAGEPNEKLFF. CDR3 bases: TGCAGCGTTGCGGGGGAACCAAATGAAAAACTGTTTTTT. This chain links TRBV29-1 with TRBJ1-4; tentatively, D is TRBD1 (5 bases). The V gene's germline CDR1 is SQVTM and CDR2 ANQGSEA. The CDR3 length is 13 residues. V was shortened by 4 bases and J by 5 bases, with 11 bases between the two germline ends.

This clonotype was seen repeatedly, ten times or more. The V and J genes are TRBV20-1 and TRBJ2-2; D might be TRBD1 (7 bases). The CDR3 is made up of 15 amino acids. Germline V gene lookup returns CDR1 DFQATT and CDR2 SNEGSKA (reference sequence). Between the trimmed V and J ends, which lost 5 bases and 4 bases, there was a span of 17 bases. The CDR3 spells CSAGGGDSSTGELFF. The DNA of the CDR3 is TGCAGTGCTGGAGGCGGGGACAGTTCCACCGGGGAGCTGTTTTTT.

The chain employs TRBV5-1 and TRBJ2-7; D call uncertain. Germline CDR1 is SGHRS and CDR2 is YFSETQ. There are 12 residues in the CDR3. Trimming took 2 bases from V and 4 from J, leaving 7 bases between them. The CDR3 DNA reads TGCGCCAGCAGCTTAGACAAGTACGAGCAGTACTTC. Protein sequence: CASSLDKYEQYF.

This clonotype was counted between two and nine times. V and J are TRBV7-3 and TRBJ2-1; TRBD2 might be the D (5 bases). The germline V and J ends were trimmed by 2 bases and 0 bases, with 11 bases remaining between them. Germline V lookup: CDR1 SGHTA, CDR2 FQGTGA. CDR3 length: 16 amino acids. The CDR3 region is CASSLGLAGSYNEQFF. The CDR3 DNA reads TGTGCCAGCAGCTTAGGTCTAGCCGGCTCCTACAATGAGCAGTTCTTC.

The chain combines TRBV30 with TRBJ1-2, with D hard to call. The germline CDR1 and CDR2 sequences are GTSNPN and SVGIG (reference sequence). The CDR3 runs 13 residues. Trimming pared 2 bases from V and 1 base from J, leaving 8 bases between. The CDR3 region has the DNA TGTGCCTGGAGTCTCACACATAACTATGGCTACACCTTC. Translating gives CAWSLTHNYGYTF.

This clonotype came up many times. The chain combines TRBV29-1 with TRBJ2-3, with D perhaps TRBD1 (5 bases). CDR3 length: 13 residues. Trimming took off 4 bases at V and 0 bases at J, with 8 bases between the two ends. Germline V gene lookup returns CDR1 SQVTM and CDR2 ANQGSEA. The CDR3: CSVGQTSTDTQYF. Written as DNA, the CDR3 is TGCAGCGTTGGACAGACTAGCACAGATACGCAGTATTTT.

This clonotype was recorded at least ten times. The genes are TRBV12-3 or TRBV12-4 and TRBJ1-6; D may be TRBD1 (5 bases). The V gene lost 5 bases and the J gene lost 6 bases, with 11 bases spanning the gap. The CDR3 contains 14 residues. The CDR3 DNA reads as TGTGCCAGCAGTCCGGGACGGATTAATTCACCCCTCCACTTT. The encoded protein is CASSPGRINSPLHF.

This clonotype was counted many times. The rearrangement joins TRBV27 to TRBJ2-1; TRBD1 might be the D (5 bases). The DNA end is more similar to TRBJ2-5, so the J call may be wrong. CDR3 length: 15 residues. Germline-derived CDR1 and CDR2 are MNHEY and SMNVEV (reference sequence). CDR3 in DNA: TGTGCCAGCAGTTTCGGCCGCGGCAGGGTTGAGACCCAGTACTTC. This translates into CASSFGRGRVETQYF.

The J gene is TRBJ2-6, the V gene TRBV7-9, with a weak D call TRBD1 (5 bases). V was pared by 1 base and J by 4 bases, with 26 bases between. Germline V gives CDR1 SEHNR, CDR2 FQNEAQ (reference sequence). The CDR3 runs 21 residues. For the CDR3, the DNA is TGTGCCAGCAGCTTAGTTTCCGATTTACGACAGTACCTCGCCGGGGCCAACGTCCTGACTTTC. It codes for CASSLVSDLRQYLAGANVLTF.

The rearrangement uses TRBV2 and TRBJ1-2; TRBD1 aligns across 9 bases. V shed 3 bases and J 8 bases; nucleotides not matched to a gene: 10. This CDR3 has 15 residues. Germline CDR1 SNHLY, CDR2 FYNNEI. CDR3 coding DNA: TGTGCCAGCAGTGATCCCGGGACAGGGCCCGAGGGCTACACCTTC. Its protein is CASSDPGTGPEGYTF. Full variable domain (missing parts from reference TRBV2 and TRBJ1-2): EPEVTQTPSHQVTQMGQEVILRCVPISNHLYFYWYRQILGQKVEFLVSFYNNEISEKSEIFDDQFSVERPDGSNFTLKIRSTKLEDSAMYFCASSDPGTGPEGYTFGSGTRLTVV.